This T cell receptor beta chain is drawn from a study of blood T cell repertoires in COVID-19. Study in general: Sources were T cells, B-cell-depleted T cells, or PBMCs; the material itself was cDNA or gDNA.

As processed by the authors: Quantification of nucleated cells was approximated via reference gene primer amplification. TCRdb's copy holds only in-frame clones and misses some; the assay was immunoSEQ multiplex PCR. That table gives V, J and clone size, and the DNA gave D and trimming. The table records around 64,000 clones, approximately 91% of them present only once. The CDR3 contains 16 residues. V shed 0 bases and J shed 7 bases, with 19 bases lying between them. CDR1 is MGHRA and CDR2 is YSYEKL in the germline V gene. The V call is TRBV4-1, the J call TRBJ2-7; TRBD2 might be the D (6 bases). The sequenced sample was peripheral blood. This clonotype was obtained from a human donor in a cohort sampled during active COVID-19. The CDR3 coding sequence is TGCGCCAGCAGCCAAGATCTGACTAGGCCGTTGTTAGAGCAGTACTTC. The encoded protein is CASSQDLTRPLLEQYF.